These 22 T cell receptor beta chains came from one sample sequenced in a study of cytomegalovirus exposure and HLA in healthy donors. This PCR relied on a set of 60 Vbeta primers and 13 Jbeta primers. Profiled with immunoSEQ multiplex PCR; TCRdb holds only in-frame clones, not every one. The data hold 200,000 to 250,000 clones, with approximately 84% observed a single time. The sample taken for sequencing was PBMCs. The receptors stem from a woman between 40 and 50 years old in good health and CMV-seronegative.

The rearrangement uses TRBV11-2 and TRBJ2-2; D possibly corresponds to TRBD1 (5 bases). Germline V gene lookup returns CDR1 SGHAT and CDR2 FQNNGV. Trimming cost V 4 bases and J 5 bases, with 14 bases left between them. The CDR3 runs to 15 residues. In DNA form, the CDR3 reads TGTGCCAGCAGCTCTTCCTCAGGGTATACCGGGGAGCTGTTTTTT. It encodes CASSSSSGYTGELFF.

This clone was counted only a few times. V and J are TRBV4-3 and TRBJ2-3; D not certain. V shed 3 bases and J shed 5 bases, with 6 bases lying between them. This CDR3 is 12 amino acids long. CDR1 LGHNA and CDR2 YSLEER come from the germline V gene. As DNA, the CDR3 is TGCGCCAGCAGCCATTCACAAGATACGCAGTATTTT. Protein sequence: CASSHSQDTQYF.

V usage is TRBV4-2 and J usage is TRBJ2-2; TRBD2 might be the D (6 bases). There are 17 residues in the CDR3. Trimming pared 1 base from V and 2 bases from J, leaving 14 bases between. Germline-derived CDR1 and CDR2 are LGHNA and YNFKEQ. CDR3 region: CASSQATGTQNTGELFF. The CDR3 region has the DNA TGTGCCAGCAGCCAAGCAACCGGGACTCAAAACACCGGGGAGCTGTTTTTT.

The chain is built from TRBV13 and TRBJ2-6; D is uncertain. CDR3 size: 13 residues. Germline CDR1 reads PRHDT; CDR2 reads FYEKMQ (reference sequence). V gave up 4 bases and J gave up 3 bases, with 4 bases separating them. In DNA form, the CDR3 reads TGTGCCAGCAGCTCGAGTGGGGCCAACGTCCTGACTTTC. Translation: CASSSSGANVLTF.

The chain carries TRBV10-1 and TRBJ1-2; D unclear. This CDR3 has 10 residues. Germline V CDR1 and CDR2: WNHNN, SYGVQD (reference sequence). V was pared by 11 bases and J by 7 bases, with 11 bases between. The CDR3 sequence: CASPRPGYTF. The CDR3 DNA sequence: TGCGCCTCACCCAGGCCTGGCTACACCTTC.

The J gene is TRBJ1-3, the V gene TRBV2; no clear D. The CDR3 spans 14 residues. Germline V gene data show CDR1 as SNHLY and CDR2 as FYNNEI. V lost 6 bases and J 0 bases, leaving 9 bases between the germline ends. DNA for the CDR3: TGTGCCAGCAGCCAGGTCGTCTCTGGAAACACCATATATTTT. It encodes CASSQVVSGNTIYF.

The chain is built from TRBV6-6 and TRBJ1-6; 9 bases fit TRBD1. Looked up from germline, CDR1 is MNHNY and CDR2 is SVGAGI (reference sequence). The CDR3 spans 16 residues. V dropped 2 bases and J dropped 6; count of bases not matched to a gene: 5. CDR3 DNA: TGTGCCAGCAGTTACCTGACAGGGGGAGTTAATTCACCCCTCCACTTT. Protein: CASSYLTGGVNSPLHF.

This clone was seen only once. The chain uses TRBV11-2 and TRBJ1-1; D unresolved. CDR1 and CDR2 (germline): SGHAT, FQNNGV. The V and J ends lost 7 bases and 2 bases respectively, with 11 bases between them. The CDR3 contains 13 residues. As DNA, the CDR3 is TGTGCCAGCACAGAGGCAAGAAACACTGAAGCTTTCTTT. Residues: CASTEARNTEAFF.

About this clone: Additional DNA sequences in this sample encode the identical CDR3. The chain carries TRBV20-1 and TRBJ2-7, with a weak D call TRBD2 (5 bases). CDR1 is DFQATT, CDR2 SNEGSKA, per germline (reference sequence). This CDR3 has 11 amino acids. V was cut by 1 base and J by 4 bases, with 5 bases left in between. CDR3 protein: CSARGGYEQYF. The CDR3 DNA reads TGCAGTGCTAGAGGCGGGTACGAGCAGTACTTC.

This chain connects TRBV28 to TRBJ2-3, with TRBD2 identical over 10 bases. CDR1 and CDR2 (germline): MDHEN, SYDVKM. This CDR3 has 14 residues. Losses at the gene ends were 3 bases for V and 6 bases for J; bases not matched to a gene: 3. The CDR3 reads CASSLTSGWDTQYF. The CDR3 coding sequence is TGTGCCAGCAGTTTGACTAGCGGGTGGGATACGCAGTATTTT.

J is TRBJ1-2 and V is TRBV18; 11 nucleotides align to TRBD1. Germline V gene data show CDR1 as KGHSH and CDR2 as LQKENI. The CDR3 length is 15 residues. J lost 4 bases, V lost 2 bases, and 3 bases had no gene match. The chain's CDR3 is CASSPGQGAAYGYTF. The CDR3 nucleotides read TGTGCCAGCTCACCAGGACAGGGGGCGGCCTATGGCTACACCTTC.

Of note for this clone: An end of the junction differs from the germline gene, which may be a read error. V gene TRBV7-7 combines with J gene TRBJ2-5; a possible D gene is TRBD1 (5 bases). TRBJ2-7 matches the DNA end more closely, so the J call is doubtful. The germline V gene has CDR1 SSHAT and CDR2 FNYEAQ (reference sequence). This CDR3 region has 13 residues. CDR3 in DNA: TGTGCTAGCAGCCAAAGGCCAGGGTACGAGCAGTACTTC. It codes for CASSQRPGYEQYF.

The V and J genes are TRBV5-4 and TRBJ2-7; 8 nucleotides line up with TRBD2. Germline lookup yields CDR1 SGHNT and CDR2 YYREEE (reference sequence). The CDR3 totals 14 residues. V was pared by 5 bases and J by 3 bases, with 7 bases of the junction left unmatched. The CDR3 protein is CASRAGLVGYEQYF. The CDR3 DNA reads as TGTGCCAGCAGGGCGGGACTAGTAGGCTACGAGCAGTACTTC. The whole variable domain, filled in from reference TRBV5-4 and TRBJ2-7, reads ETGVTQSPTHLIKTRGQQVTLRCSSQSGHNTVSWYQQALGQGPQFIFQYYREEENGRGNFPPRFSGLQFPNYSSELNVNALELDDSALYLCASRAGLVGYEQYFGPGTRLTVT.

This clone was found a few times. The V and J genes are TRBV6-6 and TRBJ2-7; 7 nucleotides agree with TRBD1. Germline V lookup: CDR1 MNHNY, CDR2 SVGAGI (reference sequence). Unmatched junction bases numbered 6, after V lost 7 bases and J lost 6 bases. CDR3 size: 12 residues. CDR3 DNA sequence: TGTGCCAGCACCAATAGACAGGGCGAGCAGTACTTC. Protein product: CASTNRQGEQYF.

This clone was counted once. The J gene is TRBJ1-2, the V gene TRBV11-3; D unresolved. V was cut by 1 base and J by 5 bases, with 5 bases left in between. Germline loops: CDR1 SGHNT, CDR2 YENEEA. The CDR3 sequence is 12 residues long. The CDR3 nucleotides are TGTGCCAGCAGCTTAGTCGAGTATGGCTACACCTTC. Protein sequence: CASSLVEYGYTF.

The gene calls are TRBV19 and TRBJ2-2; 8 bases line up with TRBD1. With 10 bases clipped from V and 3 bases from J, the junction kept 7 bases outside the gene matches. This CDR3 is built from 14 residues. Per the germline V gene, CDR1 is LNHDA and CDR2 is SQIVND (reference sequence). CDR3 nucleotide sequence: TGTGCCACCCGAACGACAGGGGACACCGGGGAGCTGTTTTTT. Translating gives CATRTTGDTGELFF.

The chain links TRBV7-2 to TRBJ2-7, with no clear D. This CDR3 spans 12 amino acids. The ends were cut back, 2 bases at V and 4 bases at J, with 6 bases in the middle. The V gene's germline CDR1 is SGHTA and CDR2 FQGNSA. The CDR3 DNA sequence: TGTGCCAGCAGCTTAATCGGGTACGAGCAGTACTTC. Translating gives CASSLIGYEQYF. Together with reference TRBV7-2 and TRBJ2-7, the CDR3 gives the full variable domain: GAGVSQSPSNKVTEKGKDVELRCDPISGHTALYWYRQSLGQGLEFLIYFQGNSAPDKSGLPSDRFSAERTGGSVSTLTIQRTQQEDSAVYLCASSLIGYEQYFGPGTRLTVT.

The chain has TRBV13 and TRBJ1-1, with 10 bases fitting TRBD1. The CDR3 spans 14 residues. V gave up 5 bases and J gave up 7 bases; unmatched junction bases: 7. Germline CDR1 is PRHDT and CDR2 is FYEKMQ (reference sequence). The CDR3 DNA reads as TGTGCCAGCAGCAACACGGACAGGGGGTATGAAGCTTTCTTT. Protein product: CASSNTDRGYEAFF.

This clone appeared a single time. The chain uses TRBV7-9 and TRBJ2-7, with 7 bases identical to TRBD1. Trimming cost V 3 bases and J 4 bases; bases outside gene matches: 9. The CDR3 is 15 residues long. The V gene's germline CDR1 is SEHNR and CDR2 FQNEAQ (reference sequence). DNA of the CDR3: TGTGCCAGCAGCTTTACAGGGGAAAGGAGGTACGAGCAGTACTTC. It encodes CASSFTGERRYEQYF. Variable domain in full (rest from reference TRBV7-9 and TRBJ2-7): DTGVSQNPRHKITKRGQNVTFRCDPISEHNRLYWYRQTLGQGPEFLTYFQNEAQLEKSRLLSDRFSAERPKGSFSTLEIQRTEQGDSAMYLCASSFTGERRYEQYFGPGTRLTVT.

This chain connects TRBV30 to TRBJ1-2; 7 nucleotides align to TRBD1. This CDR3 contains 12 residues. The V gene's germline CDR1 is GTSNPN and CDR2 SVGIG (reference sequence). Trimming took 5 bases from V and 7 from J; bases not matched to a gene: 7. The CDR3 protein is CAWSRDSSGYTF. The CDR3 nucleotides are TGTGCCTGGTCCCGGGACAGTTCTGGCTACACCTTC.

The chain has TRBV11-2 and TRBJ1-2, with TRBD1 matching over 9 bases. There are 14 residues in the CDR3. Germline V gene data show CDR1 as SGHAT and CDR2 as FQNNGV. The J segment lost 6 bases and the V segment lost 5 bases, leaving 7 bases of the junction unmatched. The CDR3 here is CASSPRDRAHGYTF. The CDR3 DNA is TGTGCCAGCAGCCCTCGGGACAGGGCGCATGGCTACACCTTC.

The V gene is TRBV6-1, the J gene TRBJ2-5; 8 bases align to TRBD2. The V and J ends lost 9 bases and 5 bases, in that order; junction bases with no gene match: 8. Germline CDR1 and CDR2: MNHNS and SASEGT. The length of the CDR3 is 13 residues. In nucleotides, the CDR3 is TGTGCCAGTAGACTAGCGCCACCCGAGACCCAGTACTTC. Translated: CASRLAPPETQYF.